Ten or more counts support the clone carrying this T cell receptor (beta chain). Its antigen is still unknown. Synthesis of cDNA used 5'RACE (with 10-nucleotide random UMIs). TCRdb passed the 5' RACE reads through MiXCR, listing each CDR3 protein once. Among some 60,000 distinct CDR3 sequences listed, 2% to 3% were seen once. These data belong to a study of neurological immune-mediated disorders. The study's findings and limits: Multiple sclerosis, the disease with the least TCR clonal expansion, fell below healthy controls, whereas HTLV-1-associated myelopathy showed the most. Across subjects, expanded clones had no CDR3 amino acid sequences in common, pointing to private repertoires in all groups.

Germline CDR1 is MNHEY and CDR2 is SVGEGT. Trimming took 6 bases from V and 5 from J, leaving 18 bases between them. This CDR3 spans 15 amino acids. This chain joins TRBV6-2 or TRBV6-3 and TRBJ2-3; perhaps TRBD2 as D (6 bases). The sequenced sample was PBMCs. This clonotype was obtained from a man between 50 and 59 years old with multiple sclerosis. CDR3 sequence reads: CASSPRASEGDTQYF. The DNA for the CDR3 is TGTGCCAGCAGCCCCCGCGCTAGCGAGGGAGATACGCAGTATTTT.